These T cell receptor beta chains were read from a single sample in a study of blood T cell repertoires in COVID-19. Generated by immunoSEQ multiplex PCR, the TCRdb table keeps only in-frame clones and is missing some. The data hold around 94,000 clones, with around nine tenths observed a single time. Sequences were obtained from peripheral blood. The source is a man aged 45-60 years with active or convalescent COVID-19. CDR3s include the opening cysteine and the closing phenylalanine or tryptophan. Fields, in order: CDR3 length, J gene, V gene, D gene, clone size, CDR3 protein, CDR3 DNA. D genes are given only for firm matches. For some rows the clone size is stated as once, few or many, or as a class when expanded; others skip it.

cdr3_length: 20; j_call: TRBJ2-5; v_call: TRBV4-3; d_call: TRBD2; clone_size: -; cdr3_aa: CASSQPRGLAGEKYQETQYF; cdr3_nt: TGCGCCAGCAGCCAACCCCGGGGACTAGCGGGGGAAAAGTACCAAGAGACCCAGTACTTC
cdr3_length: 14; j_call: TRBJ1-1; v_call: TRBV9; d_call: TRBD1; clone_size: -; cdr3_aa: CASRPGQVNTEAFF; cdr3_nt: TGTGCCAGCAGACCCGGACAGGTGAACACTGAAGCTTTCTTT
cdr3_length: 13; j_call: TRBJ2-3; v_call: TRBV29-1; d_call: -; clone_size: -; cdr3_aa: CSVERQGSDTQYF; cdr3_nt: TGCAGCGTTGAACGCCAGGGATCAGATACGCAGTATTTT
cdr3_length: 15; j_call: TRBJ1-2; v_call: TRBV6-1; d_call: TRBD1; clone_size: -; cdr3_aa: CASSEKGRGNYGYTF; cdr3_nt: TGTGCCAGCAGTGAAAAGGGCAGGGGGAACTATGGCTACACCTTC
cdr3_length: 16; j_call: TRBJ2-3; v_call: TRBV3-1/TRBV3-2; d_call: TRBD2; clone_size: -; cdr3_aa: CASSQLAGGRRDTQYF; cdr3_nt: TGTGCCAGCAGCCAACTAGCGGGGGGGCGTAGAGATACGCAGTATTTT
cdr3_length: 15; j_call: TRBJ1-2; v_call: TRBV18; d_call: -; clone_size: -; cdr3_aa: CASSPAEGGNYGYTF; cdr3_nt: TGTGCCAGCTCACCAGCGGAGGGAGGCAACTATGGCTACACCTTC
cdr3_length: 11; j_call: TRBJ2-7; v_call: TRBV2; d_call: TRBD2; clone_size: -; cdr3_aa: CASRGGYEQYF; cdr3_nt: TGTGCCAGCCGGGGGGGTTACGAGCAGTACTTC
cdr3_length: 15; j_call: TRBJ2-7; v_call: TRBV5-1; d_call: TRBD1; clone_size: -; cdr3_aa: CASSWGTGGGYEQYF; cdr3_nt: TGCGCCAGCAGCTGGGGGACAGGGGGCGGGTACGAGCAGTACTTC
cdr3_length: 15; j_call: TRBJ2-5; v_call: TRBV6-5; d_call: TRBD2; clone_size: -; cdr3_aa: CASNRLAGAQETQYF; cdr3_nt: TGTGCCAGCAACCGCCTAGCGGGGGCACAAGAGACCCAGTACTTC
cdr3_length: 15; j_call: TRBJ1-1; v_call: TRBV14; d_call: -; clone_size: -; cdr3_aa: CASSHWESLNTEAFF; cdr3_nt: TGTGCCAGCAGCCACTGGGAGAGCTTGAACACTGAAGCTTTCTTT
cdr3_length: 15; j_call: TRBJ2-3; v_call: TRBV7-2; d_call: -; clone_size: few; cdr3_aa: CASSLDGGPTDTQYF; cdr3_nt: TGTGCCAGCAGCTTAGACGGGGGTCCCACAGATACGCAGTATTTT
cdr3_length: 14; j_call: TRBJ1-6; v_call: TRBV7-9; d_call: -; clone_size: few; cdr3_aa: CASRSQVNNSPLHF; cdr3_nt: TGTGCCAGCAGATCCCAGGTCAATAATTCACCCCTCCACTTT
cdr3_length: 15; j_call: TRBJ1-6; v_call: TRBV11-2; d_call: TRBD1; clone_size: -; cdr3_aa: CASSDRGNYNSPLHF; cdr3_nt: TGTGCCAGCAGCGACAGGGGGAACTATAATTCACCCCTCCACTTT
cdr3_length: 13; j_call: TRBJ1-5; v_call: TRBV19; d_call: TRBD1; clone_size: -; cdr3_aa: CASSIQGGQPQHF; cdr3_nt: TGTGCCAGTAGTATACAGGGGGGTCAGCCCCAGCATTTT
cdr3_length: 16; j_call: TRBJ2-2; v_call: TRBV24-1; d_call: TRBD1; clone_size: -; cdr3_aa: CATSDSTGWDTGELFF; cdr3_nt: TGTGCCACCAGTGACTCGACAGGGTGGGACACCGGGGAGCTGTTTTTT
cdr3_length: 14; j_call: TRBJ2-4; v_call: TRBV7-2; d_call: -; clone_size: few; cdr3_aa: CASSLGGASDIQYF; cdr3_nt: TGTGCCAGCAGCTTAGGGGGCGCGTCTGACATTCAGTACTTC
cdr3_length: 15; j_call: TRBJ1-5; v_call: TRBV15; d_call: -; clone_size: -; cdr3_aa: CATSRGEGVVEPQHF; cdr3_nt: TGTGCCACCAGCAGAGGTGAAGGGGTGGTAGAGCCCCAGCATTTT
cdr3_length: 16; j_call: TRBJ2-5; v_call: TRBV7-8; d_call: TRBD2; clone_size: -; cdr3_aa: CASSLRGGLVRETQYF; cdr3_nt: TGTGCCAGCAGCTTAAGAGGGGGACTAGTTCGCGAGACCCAGTACTTC
cdr3_length: 14; j_call: TRBJ1-4; v_call: TRBV4-3; d_call: -; clone_size: -; cdr3_aa: CASSQDSSPEKLFF; cdr3_nt: TGCGCCAGCAGCCAAGATAGTTCACCTGAAAAACTGTTTTTT
cdr3_length: 15; j_call: TRBJ2-3; v_call: TRBV19; d_call: TRBD2; clone_size: -; cdr3_aa: CASSFGTSGTDTQYF; cdr3_nt: TGTGCCAGTAGTTTCGGGACTAGCGGCACAGATACGCAGTATTTT
cdr3_length: 12; j_call: TRBJ1-6; v_call: TRBV12-3/TRBV12-4; d_call: -; clone_size: -; cdr3_aa: CASRTPGSPLHF; cdr3_nt: TGTGCCAGCAGGACCCCAGGGTCACCCCTCCACTTT
cdr3_length: 15; j_call: TRBJ2-1; v_call: TRBV24-1; d_call: TRBD2; clone_size: -; cdr3_aa: CATRASGSSYNEQFF; cdr3_nt: TGTGCCACCAGGGCAAGCGGGAGCTCCTACAATGAGCAGTTCTTC
cdr3_length: 14; j_call: TRBJ1-6; v_call: TRBV7-6; d_call: -; clone_size: few; cdr3_aa: CAKTGGKRDSPLHF; cdr3_nt: TGTGCCAAAACAGGTGGAAAAAGGGATTCACCCCTCCACTTT
cdr3_length: 15; j_call: TRBJ1-6; v_call: TRBV7-6; d_call: -; clone_size: -; cdr3_aa: CASSSQELPNSPLHF; cdr3_nt: TGTGCCAGCAGCTCACAGGAACTCCCTAATTCACCCCTCCACTTT
cdr3_length: 17; j_call: TRBJ2-3; v_call: TRBV24-1; d_call: TRBD2; clone_size: -; cdr3_aa: CATSDSTSGGYGNTQYF; cdr3_nt: TGTGCCACCAGTGACTCGACTAGCGGGGGGTATGGGAATACGCAGTATTTT
cdr3_length: 18; j_call: TRBJ2-4; v_call: TRBV12-2; d_call: -; clone_size: -; cdr3_aa: CASRSEWEGAGQRSIQYF; cdr3_nt: TGTGCAAGTCGCTCAGAGTGGGAAGGGGCCGGACAGAGGAGCATTCAGTACTTC
cdr3_length: 16; j_call: TRBJ2-2; v_call: TRBV7-8; d_call: TRBD2; clone_size: -; cdr3_aa: CASSLGVAGEAGELFF; cdr3_nt: TGTGCCAGCAGCTTAGGGGTAGCGGGGGAAGCCGGGGAGCTGTTTTTT
cdr3_length: 17; j_call: TRBJ1-1; v_call: TRBV27; d_call: -; clone_size: once; cdr3_aa: CASSLSTFGGFNTEAFF; cdr3_nt: TGTGCCAGCAGTTTATCGACCTTCGGGGGGTTCAACACTGAAGCTTTCTTT
cdr3_length: 14; j_call: TRBJ1-2; v_call: TRBV2; d_call: TRBD1; clone_size: -; cdr3_aa: CASRSTGGNYGYTF; cdr3_nt: TGTGCCAGCAGGTCGACAGGGGGCAACTATGGCTACACCTTC
cdr3_length: 15; j_call: TRBJ1-3; v_call: TRBV2; d_call: -; clone_size: -; cdr3_aa: CASSDREGSGNTIYF; cdr3_nt: TGTGCCAGCAGTGACAGGGAGGGATCTGGAAACACCATATATTTT
cdr3_length: 15; j_call: TRBJ2-3; v_call: TRBV19; d_call: -; clone_size: -; cdr3_aa: CASTRLSGGTDTQYF; cdr3_nt: TGTGCCAGTACACGATTGTCGGGGGGCACAGATACGCAGTATTTT
cdr3_length: 14; j_call: TRBJ2-5; v_call: TRBV13; d_call: -; clone_size: -; cdr3_aa: CASSQRADQETQYF; cdr3_nt: TGTGCCAGCAGCCAACGCGCGGACCAAGAGACCCAGTACTTC
cdr3_length: 13; j_call: TRBJ2-3; v_call: TRBV11-1; d_call: TRBD1; clone_size: once; cdr3_aa: CASTGQGTDTQYF; cdr3_nt: TGTGCCTCCACGGGACAGGGCACAGATACGCAGTATTTT
cdr3_length: 13; j_call: TRBJ1-2; v_call: TRBV28; d_call: -; clone_size: -; cdr3_aa: CASTLEGSGGYTF; cdr3_nt: TGTGCCAGCACCCTGGAGGGGAGCGGGGGCTACACCTTC
cdr3_length: 16; j_call: TRBJ1-3; v_call: TRBV5-1; d_call: TRBD1; clone_size: few; cdr3_aa: CASSPSRDRFGNTIYF; cdr3_nt: TGCGCCAGCAGCCCGTCCCGGGACAGGTTCGGAAACACCATATATTTT
cdr3_length: 15; j_call: TRBJ1-4; v_call: TRBV27; d_call: -; clone_size: medium-sized; cdr3_aa: CASSRQGRTNEKLFF; cdr3_nt: TGTGCCAGCAGTCGGCAGGGTAGGACTAATGAAAAACTGTTTTTT
cdr3_length: 15; j_call: TRBJ1-6; v_call: TRBV28; d_call: -; clone_size: few; cdr3_aa: CASSLGQGGNSPLHF; cdr3_nt: TGTGCCAGCAGTTTAGGTCAGGGTGGGAATTCACCCCTCCACTTT